This T cell receptor (beta chain) was documented in a study of shared clonotypes between healthy human individuals. Study-wide context: A couple of women and a few men aged 18 to 49 made up the donors.

Nashville, Tennessee was home to all donors, each a Caucasian adult. In the sorted-subset replicate PCRs, 200 ng DNA, 25,000 to 35,000 T cell genomes, was used. Repertoires were generated with immunoSEQ multiplex PCR, while TCRdb's copy carries only in-frame clones and drops some. This repertoire shows 950,000 to 1,100,000 clones, about 77% found once; its top ten account for about 1.5%. Concerning this clone itself: Its specificity is not known.

Findings and caveats of the study: Rarefaction showed that sequencing of sorted subsets was incomplete (despite large depth).

The origin of this receptor is a man aged 18-30 years in good health. Sequenced sample: memory CD4+ T cells sorted from blood. As for subset: CD45RA-negative fraction.

The CDR3 DNA sequence: TGTGCCAGCAAAAGCGGGGTAACGTCGGGAAAGACCCAGTACTTC. This encodes CASKSGVTSGKTQYF. This sequence joins TRBV2 and TRBJ2-5, with 7 bases that match TRBD2. CDR3 length: 15 residues. V trimming: 7 bases; J trimming: 6 bases; junction bases outside the gene matches: 14. Per the germline V gene, CDR1 is SNHLY and CDR2 is FYNNEI.